This T cell receptor (beta chain) was recorded in a study of OX40 agonist ivuxolimab in advanced cancers. Study background: Ivuxolimab, an antibody that agonizes OX40 (CD134), was administered to the patients.

The CDR3 is 12 amino acids. Trimming at V came to 8 bases and at J to 8 bases, leaving 7 bases not matched to a gene. Germline V gene data show CDR1 as ENHRY and CDR2 as SYGVKD. Sequencing used immunoSEQ multiplex PCR; TCRdb keeps in-frame clones, though not all of them. The sample yields approximately 82,000 clones, approximately 85% seen once. This clone was counted once. Its antigen is still unknown. Study observations and caveats: Fewer expanded clones were found on average in CD4+ than in CD8+ T cells. By week 6 at 0.1 to 3.0 mg/kg, blood CD4+ and CD8+ T cells had expanded clonally.

The chain carries TRBV10-3 and TRBJ1-2; TRBD1 matches 8 bases. The receptor's source is an adult with an advanced solid tumor such as melanoma, head and neck, liver or kidney cancer. The specimen comprised CD4+ or CD8+ T cells sorted from blood, sampled in a trial of the OX40 agonist ivuxolimab. Here the CDR3 DNA reads TGTGCCATCTGGACAGGGAAGGACGGCTACACCTTC. This translates into CAIWTGKDGYTF.